This TCR beta chain originates from a study of blood T cell repertoires in COVID-19. Overall study: Acute-phase and convalescent COVID-19 samples originated in the United States, Italy and Spain. Sample material is recorded as cDNA or gDNA derived from T cells, B-cell-depleted T cells, or PBMCs.

This CDR3 spans 13 amino acids. Germline CDR1 is MNHEY and CDR2 is SVGEGT. V was cut by 3 bases and J by 3 bases, with 8 bases left in between. Ages ranged from about 18 to 89 years, with residence in about 24 US areas. Which cohort a participant joined came from the clinical history participants gave. This clone appeared once. TCRdb's copy holds only in-frame clones and misses some; the assay was immunoSEQ multiplex PCR. The data show a few hundred thousand clones, approximately 89% seen once. The chain uses TRBV6-2 or TRBV6-3 and TRBJ2-5; the D gene is possibly TRBD1 (5 bases). The receptor was derived from a woman aged 30 to 39 who had recovered from COVID-19. The sample was PBMCs or T cells enriched from blood (not recorded which). CDR3 protein: CASSYSGKETQYF. In DNA form, the CDR3 reads TGTGCCAGCAGTTATTCAGGGAAAGAGACCCAGTACTTC.